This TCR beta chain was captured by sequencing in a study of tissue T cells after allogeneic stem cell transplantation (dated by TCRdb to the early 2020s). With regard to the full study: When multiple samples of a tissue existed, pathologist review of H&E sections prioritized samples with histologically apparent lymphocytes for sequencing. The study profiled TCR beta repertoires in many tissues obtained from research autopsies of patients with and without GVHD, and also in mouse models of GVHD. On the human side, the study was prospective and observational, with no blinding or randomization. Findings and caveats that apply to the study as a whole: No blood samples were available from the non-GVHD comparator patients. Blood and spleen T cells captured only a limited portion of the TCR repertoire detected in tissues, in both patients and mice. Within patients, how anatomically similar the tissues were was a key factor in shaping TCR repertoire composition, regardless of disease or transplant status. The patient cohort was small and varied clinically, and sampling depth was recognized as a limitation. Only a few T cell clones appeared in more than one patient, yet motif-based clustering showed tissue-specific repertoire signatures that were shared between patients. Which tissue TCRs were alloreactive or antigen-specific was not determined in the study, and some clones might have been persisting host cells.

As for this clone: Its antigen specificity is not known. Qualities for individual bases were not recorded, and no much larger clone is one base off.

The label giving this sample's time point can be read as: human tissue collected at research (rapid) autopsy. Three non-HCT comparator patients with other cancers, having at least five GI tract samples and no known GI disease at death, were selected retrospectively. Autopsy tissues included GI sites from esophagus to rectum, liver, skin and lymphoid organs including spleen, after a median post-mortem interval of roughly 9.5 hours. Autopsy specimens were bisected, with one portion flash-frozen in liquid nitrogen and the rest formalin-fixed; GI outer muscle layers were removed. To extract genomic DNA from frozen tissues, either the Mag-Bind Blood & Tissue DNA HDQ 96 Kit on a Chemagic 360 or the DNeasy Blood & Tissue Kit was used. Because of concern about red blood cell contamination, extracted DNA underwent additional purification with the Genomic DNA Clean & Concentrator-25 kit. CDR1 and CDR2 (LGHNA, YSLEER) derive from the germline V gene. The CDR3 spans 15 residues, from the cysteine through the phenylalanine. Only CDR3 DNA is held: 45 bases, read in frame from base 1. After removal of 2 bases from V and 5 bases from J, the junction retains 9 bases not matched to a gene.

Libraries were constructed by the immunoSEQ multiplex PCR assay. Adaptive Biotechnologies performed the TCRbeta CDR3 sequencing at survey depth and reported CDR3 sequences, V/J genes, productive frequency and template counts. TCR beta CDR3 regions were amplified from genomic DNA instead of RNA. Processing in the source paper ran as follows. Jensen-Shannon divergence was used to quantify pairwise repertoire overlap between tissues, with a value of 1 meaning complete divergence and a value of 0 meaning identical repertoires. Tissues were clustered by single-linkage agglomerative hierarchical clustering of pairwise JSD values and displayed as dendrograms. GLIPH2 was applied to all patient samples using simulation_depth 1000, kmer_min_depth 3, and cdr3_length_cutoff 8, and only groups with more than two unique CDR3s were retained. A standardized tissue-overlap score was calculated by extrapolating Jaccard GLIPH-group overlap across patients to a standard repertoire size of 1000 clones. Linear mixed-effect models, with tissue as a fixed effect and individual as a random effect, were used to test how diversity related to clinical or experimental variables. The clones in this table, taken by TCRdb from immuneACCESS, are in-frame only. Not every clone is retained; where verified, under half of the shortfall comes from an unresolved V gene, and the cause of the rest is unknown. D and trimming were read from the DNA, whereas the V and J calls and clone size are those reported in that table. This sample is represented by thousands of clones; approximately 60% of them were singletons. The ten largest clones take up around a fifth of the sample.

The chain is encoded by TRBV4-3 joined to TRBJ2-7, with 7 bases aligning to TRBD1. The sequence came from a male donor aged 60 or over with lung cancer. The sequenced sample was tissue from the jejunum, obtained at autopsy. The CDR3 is CASSQTGTASNEQYF. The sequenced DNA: TGCGCCAGCAGCCAAACCGGGACAGCCTCTAACGAGCAGTACTTC.